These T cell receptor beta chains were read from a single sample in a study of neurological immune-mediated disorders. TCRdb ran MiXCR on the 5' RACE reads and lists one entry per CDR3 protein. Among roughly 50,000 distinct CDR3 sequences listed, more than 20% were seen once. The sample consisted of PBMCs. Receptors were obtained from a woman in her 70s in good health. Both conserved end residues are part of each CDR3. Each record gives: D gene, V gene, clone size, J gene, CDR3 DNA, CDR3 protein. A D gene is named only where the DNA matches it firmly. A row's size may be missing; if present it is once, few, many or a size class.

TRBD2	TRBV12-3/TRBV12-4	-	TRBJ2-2	TGTGCCAGCACCCGGGGGGCTAGCGGGACTTACACCGGGGAGCTGTTTTTT	CASTRGASGTYTGELFF
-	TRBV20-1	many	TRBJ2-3	TGCAGTGCACCAAAGGACAGTAGCATCACAGATACGCAGTATTTT	CSAPKDSSITDTQYF
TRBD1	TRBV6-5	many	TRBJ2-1	TGTGCCAGCAGCCCTAAGGGGGCAGCCTACAATGAGCAGTTCTTC	CASSPKGAAYNEQFF
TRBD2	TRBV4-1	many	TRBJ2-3	TGCGCCAGCAGCCACGGGACTAGCGGGAGCTTGGGCACAGATACGCAGTATTTT	CASSHGTSGSLGTDTQYF
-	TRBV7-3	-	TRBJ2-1	TGTGCCAGCAGCTTTGCCGGGGGTCTCTACAATGAGCAGTTCTTC	CASSFAGGLYNEQFF
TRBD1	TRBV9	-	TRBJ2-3	TGTGCCAGCAGCGTAGGAGGGGGCGAACACACAGATACGCAGTATTTT	CASSVGGGEHTDTQYF
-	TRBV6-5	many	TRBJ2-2	TGTGCCAGCAGTTACGAGGCGGGCGGGAACACCGGGGAGCTGTTTTTT	CASSYEAGGNTGELFF
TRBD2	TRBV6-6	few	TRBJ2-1	TGTGCCAGCAGGCCGGGACTAGCGGGAGGGGGGATAACCAATGAGCAGTTCTTC	CASRPGLAGGGITNEQFF
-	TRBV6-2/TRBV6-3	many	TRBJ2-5	TGTGCCAGCAGTTACTCGTCGGTTCAAGAGACCCAGTACTTC	CASSYSSVQETQYF
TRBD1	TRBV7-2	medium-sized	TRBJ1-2	TGTGCCAGCATCAGACGGACCGACAGGGATTATGGCTACACCTTC	CASIRRTDRDYGYTF
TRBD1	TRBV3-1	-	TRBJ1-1	TGTGCCAGTGGCCGCGGGACAGGGGAGAACACTGAAGCTTTCTTT	CASGRGTGENTEAFF
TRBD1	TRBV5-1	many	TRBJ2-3	TGCGCCAGCAGCTCGACAGGGGGCACAGATACGCAGTATTTT	CASSSTGGTDTQYF
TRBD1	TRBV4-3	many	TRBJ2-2	TGCGCCAGCAGCCAAGGATACAGGGGAATCAACACCGGGGAGCTGTTTTTT	CASSQGYRGINTGELFF
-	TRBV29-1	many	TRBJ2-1	TGCAGCGTGTCCCGGGACACTAACAATGAGCAGTTCTTC	CSVSRDTNNEQFF
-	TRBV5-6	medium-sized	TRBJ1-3	TGTGCCAGCAGCTTGTTGAACACCATATATTTT	CASSLLNTIYF
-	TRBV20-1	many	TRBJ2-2	TGCAGTGCTAGCCAAGGGGGACTAAACACCGGGGAGCTGTTTTTT	CSASQGGLNTGELFF
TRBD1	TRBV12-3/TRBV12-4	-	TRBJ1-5	TGTGCCAGCAGCCCGACAGGGCGGCAGCCCCAGCATTTT	CASSPTGRQPQHF
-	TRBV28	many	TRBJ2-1	TGTGCCAGCATTGAGGGGGTCGATGAGCAGTTCTTC	CASIEGVDEQFF
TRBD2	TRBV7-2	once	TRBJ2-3	TGTGCCAGCAGCGCGGGACTAGCGGGGGTTAATACGCAGTATTTT	CASSAGLAGVNTQYF
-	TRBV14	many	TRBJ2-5	TGTGCCAGCAGCCAAGTACTAGGTCGGCAAGAGACCCAGTACTTC	CASSQVLGRQETQYF
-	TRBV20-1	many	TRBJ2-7	TGCAGTGCTAGAGACAGGGTTGGGACCTACGAGCAGTACTTC	CSARDRVGTYEQYF
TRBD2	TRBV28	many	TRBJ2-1	TGTGCCACCCACCCCTCCGGGACTAGCGGGAGAAATGAGCAGTTCTTC	CATHPSGTSGRNEQFF
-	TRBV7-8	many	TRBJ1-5	TGTGCCAGCAGCCGTCATAATCAGCCCCAGCATTTT	CASSRHNQPQHF